This T cell receptor beta chain was captured in a study of blood T cell repertoires in COVID-19. The CDR3 has 14 amino acids. The germline gives CDR1 KGHSH, CDR2 LQKENI. With 0 bases removed from V and 4 bases from J, the gap between germline ends came to 6 bases. Profiled with immunoSEQ multiplex PCR; TCRdb holds only in-frame clones, not every one. This sample has approximately 100,000 clones; 70% to 90% occur once, and the top ten carry 2% to 2.5%. This chain links TRBV18 with TRBJ2-2, with a weak D call TRBD2 (6 bases). This sequence originates from a human donor in a cohort sampled during active COVID-19. Sample: peripheral blood. CDR3 in DNA: TGTGCCAGCTCACCACCGGGACTCACCGGGGAGCTGTTTTTT. It specifies CASSPPGLTGELFF.